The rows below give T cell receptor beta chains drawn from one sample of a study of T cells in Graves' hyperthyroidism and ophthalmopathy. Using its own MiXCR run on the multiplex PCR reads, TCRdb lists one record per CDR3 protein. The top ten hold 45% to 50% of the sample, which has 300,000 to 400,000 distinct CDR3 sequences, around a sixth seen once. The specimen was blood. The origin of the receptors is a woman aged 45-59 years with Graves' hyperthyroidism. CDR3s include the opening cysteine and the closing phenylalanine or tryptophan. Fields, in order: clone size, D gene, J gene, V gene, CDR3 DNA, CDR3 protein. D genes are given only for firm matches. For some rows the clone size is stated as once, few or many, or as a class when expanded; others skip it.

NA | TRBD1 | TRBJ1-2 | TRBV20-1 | TGCAGTGCTAGAGGCCCGGGGACAGAAGCTAACTATGGCTACACCTTC | CSARGPGTEANYGYTF
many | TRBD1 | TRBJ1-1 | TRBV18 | TGTGCCAGCTCGCTCGGGACAGATAACACTGAAGCTTTCTTT | CASSLGTDNTEAFF
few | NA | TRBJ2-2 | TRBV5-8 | TGTGCCAGCAGCTTTTTGGAGCTGTTTTTT | CASSFLELFF
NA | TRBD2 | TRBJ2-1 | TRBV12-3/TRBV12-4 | TGTGCCAGCAGTCTATGGGGACTAGCGGGAGTGGGGCCCTACAATGAGCAGTTCTTC | CASSLWGLAGVGPYNEQFF
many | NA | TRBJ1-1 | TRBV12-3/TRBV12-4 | TGTGCCAGCAAAAGGTCATCCGGCAGTGGAGCTTTCTTT | CASKRSSGSGAFF
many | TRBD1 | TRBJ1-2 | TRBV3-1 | TGTGCCAGCAGCCAAGGTGGTGGACAGGGTAATGGCTACACCTTC | CASSQGGGQGNGYTF
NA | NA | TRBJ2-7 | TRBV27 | TGTGCCAGCAGTTCCGGGACGGCCCGGAGCGAGCAGTACTTC | CASSSGTARSEQYF
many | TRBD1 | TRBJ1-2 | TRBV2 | TGTGCCAGCAGTGAACGACAGGGGGTTGGCTACACCTTC | CASSERQGVGYTF
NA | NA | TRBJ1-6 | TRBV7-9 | TGTGCCAGCAGCCTAGGAGCATTGAATTCACCCCTCCACTTT | CASSLGALNSPLHF
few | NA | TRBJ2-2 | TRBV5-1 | TGCGCCAGCAGCTTGCTAGGGGTACTGGTCGGGGAGCTGTTTTTT | CASSLLGVLVGELFF
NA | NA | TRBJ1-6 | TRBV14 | TGTGCCAGCAGCCACCCAAAGGCAGGGTCGAACTATAATTCACCCCTCCACTTT | CASSHPKAGSNYNSPLHF
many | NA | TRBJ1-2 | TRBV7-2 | TGTGCCAGCAGCTTAGACGGTGCCCTACGGTATGGCTACACCTTC | CASSLDGALRYGYTF
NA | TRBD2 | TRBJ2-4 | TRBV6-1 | TGTGCCAGCATCCCGGGACTAGCGGGAGGGCCTACCAAAAACATTCAGTACTTC | CASIPGLAGGPTKNIQYF
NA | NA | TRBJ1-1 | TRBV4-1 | TGCGCCAGCGGATGGGATGCGAACACTGAAGCTTTCTTT | CASGWDANTEAFF
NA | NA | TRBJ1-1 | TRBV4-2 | TGTGCCAGCAGCCCCGGACCGGGGGCGGGTTTCAACACTGAAGCTTTCTTT | CASSPGPGAGFNTEAFF
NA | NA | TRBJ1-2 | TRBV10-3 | TGTGCCATCAGACTAGACAGAACTTATGGCTACACCTTC | CAIRLDRTYGYTF
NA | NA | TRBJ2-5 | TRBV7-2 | TGTGCCAGCAGCTTACACCAGATAGAGACCCAGTACTTC | CASSLHQIETQYF
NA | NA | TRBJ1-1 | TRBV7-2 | TGTGCCAGCAGCTTAACGCGAGAGAATTTCTTT | CASSLTRENFF
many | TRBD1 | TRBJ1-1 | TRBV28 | TGTGCCGGGAAGACAGGGACAAACACTGAAGCTTTCTTT | CAGKTGTNTEAFF
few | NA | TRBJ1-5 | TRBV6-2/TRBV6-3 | TGTGCCAGCAGGCACGAGGGGGGCCGGGTGCCCCAGCATTTT | CASRHEGGRVPQHF
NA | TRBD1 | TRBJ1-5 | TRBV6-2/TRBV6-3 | TGTGCCAGCAGTCGGGACAGGGGATTTGATCAGCCCCAGCATTTT | CASSRDRGFDQPQHF
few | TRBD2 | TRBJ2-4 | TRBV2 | TGTGCCAGCAATGATGCTAGCGGGGGGAAAAACATTCAGTACTTC | CASNDASGGKNIQYF
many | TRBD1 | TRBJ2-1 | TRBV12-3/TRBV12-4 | TGTGCCAGCAGTCCCCCACAGGGGGTCTCCTACAATGAGCAGTTCTTC | CASSPPQGVSYNEQFF
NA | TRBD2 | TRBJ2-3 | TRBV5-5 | TGTGCCAGCAGCACCCGACCCGCGGGGGGGCGCGAAGATACGCAGTATTTT | CASSTRPAGGREDTQYF